A selection of T cell receptor beta chains follows, all from one sample in a study of CD8+ T cells in alopecia areata. Method: immunoSEQ multiplex PCR; TCRdb's copy keeps in-frame clones and lacks some. The sample holds 200,000 to 250,000 clones; more than 30% are singletons and the top ten take just under 0.5%. Sample: CD4+ T cells sorted from blood, taken around week 31, from a patient treated with tofacitinib. The source of these receptors is a human donor with alopecia areata. Both conserved end residues are part of each CDR3.

j_call: TRBJ1-4; v_call: TRBV7-9; cdr3_aa: CASSDRGVNEKLFF
j_call: TRBJ2-5; v_call: TRBV6-6; cdr3_aa: CASLEASGAKETQYF
j_call: TRBJ2-3; v_call: TRBV11-2; cdr3_aa: CASSPTSFPNTQYF
j_call: TRBJ2-5; v_call: TRBV10-3; cdr3_aa: CAISPSGGGGPLIEETQYF
j_call: TRBJ1-2; v_call: TRBV5-1; cdr3_aa: CASSSGQEVDGYTF
j_call: TRBJ1-6; v_call: TRBV29-1; cdr3_aa: CSVLLRDRNSPLHF
j_call: TRBJ2-3; v_call: TRBV7-6; cdr3_aa: CASSLVPSTGVATDTQYF
j_call: TRBJ1-2; v_call: TRBV25-1; cdr3_aa: CASSAPRGLYGYTF
j_call: TRBJ2-4; v_call: TRBV13; cdr3_aa: CASSTGLAGEGLAKNIQYF
j_call: TRBJ2-5; v_call: TRBV19; cdr3_aa: CASTSQAGETQYF
j_call: TRBJ1-1; v_call: TRBV5-1; cdr3_aa: CASSFEGATEAFF
j_call: TRBJ2-5; v_call: TRBV5-1; cdr3_aa: CATRAGSLQETQYF
j_call: TRBJ1-4; v_call: TRBV5-1; cdr3_aa: CASSPGLNNEKLFF
j_call: TRBJ2-5; v_call: TRBV30; cdr3_aa: CAWESGGAQETQYF
j_call: TRBJ1-6; v_call: TRBV30; cdr3_aa: CAWTPNRGRNSPLHF
j_call: TRBJ2-4; v_call: TRBV5-1; cdr3_aa: CASSLAPPRDIQYF
j_call: TRBJ2-7; v_call: TRBV7-9; cdr3_aa: CASSPGSALHEQYF
j_call: TRBJ1-5; v_call: TRBV6-5; cdr3_aa: CASSQREHSNQPQHF
j_call: TRBJ1-2; v_call: TRBV4-2; cdr3_aa: CASSPRGVDYGYTF
j_call: TRBJ2-1; v_call: TRBV7-9; cdr3_aa: CASSLARLVDEQFF
j_call: TRBJ1-1; v_call: TRBV19; cdr3_aa: CASSSGWNTEAFF
j_call: TRBJ2-1; v_call: TRBV5-1; cdr3_aa: CASSLALAGAFESSYNEQFF
j_call: TRBJ2-1; v_call: TRBV5-1; cdr3_aa: CASSLDGGTRPTNEQFF
j_call: TRBJ2-4; v_call: TRBV29-1; cdr3_aa: CSVDSAPGSIQYF
j_call: TRBJ2-7; v_call: TRBV9; cdr3_aa: CASSQSAGTNEQYF
j_call: TRBJ2-3; v_call: TRBV2; cdr3_aa: CASSISLTSSTDTQYF
j_call: TRBJ2-1; v_call: TRBV7-2; cdr3_aa: CALPALRNEQFF
j_call: TRBJ2-3; v_call: TRBV6-5; cdr3_aa: CASSQPGLSTDTQYF
j_call: TRBJ1-5; v_call: TRBV2; cdr3_aa: CASRRDSSNQPQHF
j_call: TRBJ2-2; v_call: TRBV11-2; cdr3_aa: CASSSPTSTGELFF
j_call: TRBJ2-2; v_call: TRBV5-6; cdr3_aa: CASSLFGTGELFF
j_call: TRBJ2-5; v_call: TRBV30; cdr3_aa: CAWGALQETQYF
j_call: TRBJ2-1; v_call: TRBV7-3; cdr3_aa: CASSLEDYSYNEQFF
j_call: TRBJ2-5; v_call: TRBV30; cdr3_aa: CAWSVLSSGRRGLKTQYF
j_call: TRBJ1-1; v_call: TRBV5-8; cdr3_aa: CASSLGQQGITEAFF
j_call: TRBJ2-4; v_call: TRBV7-9; cdr3_aa: CASSDPPGPSLAKNIQYF
j_call: TRBJ2-3; v_call: TRBV7-3; cdr3_aa: CASSLQGQGANTQYF
j_call: TRBJ1-1; v_call: TRBV6-6; cdr3_aa: CASSYFGGRDTEAFF